This paragraph covers one T cell receptor beta chain sequence. These data come from a study of blood T cell repertoires in COVID-19. This CDR3 contains 17 residues. Germline CDR1 and CDR2: MNHEY and SMNVEV (reference sequence). V shed 6 bases and J 2 bases; nucleotides not matched to a gene: 8. Repertoires were generated with immunoSEQ multiplex PCR, while TCRdb's copy carries only in-frame clones and drops some. This table has about 61,000 clones, around four fifths appearing once. This TCR derives from an older man with acute or convalescent COVID-19. This chain joins TRBV27 and TRBJ1-5, with 12 bases that match TRBD1. The sample consisted of peripheral blood. CDR3 protein: CASRGTGGGGGNQPQHF. The CDR3 DNA reads as TGTGCCAGCAGGGGGACAGGGGGCGGAGGGGGCAATCAGCCCCAGCATTTT.